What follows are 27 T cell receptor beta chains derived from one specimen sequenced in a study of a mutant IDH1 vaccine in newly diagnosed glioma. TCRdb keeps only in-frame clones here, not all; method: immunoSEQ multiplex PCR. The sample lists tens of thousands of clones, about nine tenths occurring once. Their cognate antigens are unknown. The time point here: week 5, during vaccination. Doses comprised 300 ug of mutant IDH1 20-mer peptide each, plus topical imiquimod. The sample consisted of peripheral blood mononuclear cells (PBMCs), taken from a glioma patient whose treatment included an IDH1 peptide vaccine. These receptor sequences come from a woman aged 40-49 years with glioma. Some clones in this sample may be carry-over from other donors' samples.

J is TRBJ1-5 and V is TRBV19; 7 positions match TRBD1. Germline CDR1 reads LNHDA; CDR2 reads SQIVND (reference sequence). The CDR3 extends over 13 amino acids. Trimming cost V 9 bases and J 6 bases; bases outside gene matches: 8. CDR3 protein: CASQGVPSQPQHF. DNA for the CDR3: TGTGCCAGCCAGGGGGTTCCTAGTCAGCCCCAGCATTTT.

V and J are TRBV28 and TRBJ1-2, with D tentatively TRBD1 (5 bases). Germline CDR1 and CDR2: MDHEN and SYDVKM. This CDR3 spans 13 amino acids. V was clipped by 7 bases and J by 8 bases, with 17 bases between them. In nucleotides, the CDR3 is TGTGCCAGCACCGTGAGGGTAGAGGGGGGCTACACCTTC. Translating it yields CASTVRVEGGYTF.

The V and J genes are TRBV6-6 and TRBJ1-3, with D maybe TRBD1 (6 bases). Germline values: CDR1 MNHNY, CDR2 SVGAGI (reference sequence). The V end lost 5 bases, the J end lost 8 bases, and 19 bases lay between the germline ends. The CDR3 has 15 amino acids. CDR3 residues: CASSRQVAGVDTIYF. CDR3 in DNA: TGTGCCAGCAGTAGACAGGTCGCTGGTGTGGACACCATATATTTT.

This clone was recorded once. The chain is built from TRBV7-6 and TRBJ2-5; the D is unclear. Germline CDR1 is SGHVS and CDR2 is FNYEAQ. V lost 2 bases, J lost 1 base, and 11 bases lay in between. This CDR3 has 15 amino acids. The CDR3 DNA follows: TGTGCCAGCAGCTTATTCCAGAGCTTCCAAGAGACCCAGTACTTC. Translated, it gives CASSLFQSFQETQYF.

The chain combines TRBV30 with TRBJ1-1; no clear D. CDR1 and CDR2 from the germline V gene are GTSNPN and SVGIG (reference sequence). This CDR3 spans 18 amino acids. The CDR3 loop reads CSRLFLECKSAQQVEAFF. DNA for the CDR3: TGTTCCCGACTTTTCCTGGAGTGTAAGTCTGCGCAGCAGGTTGAAGCTTTCTTT.

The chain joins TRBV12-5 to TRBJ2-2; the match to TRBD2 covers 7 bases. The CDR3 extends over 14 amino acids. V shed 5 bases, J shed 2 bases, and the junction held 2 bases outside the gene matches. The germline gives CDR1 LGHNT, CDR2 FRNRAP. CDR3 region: CASGPSGNTGELFF. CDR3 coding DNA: TGTGCTAGTGGTCCTAGCGGCAACACCGGGGAGCTGTTTTTT.

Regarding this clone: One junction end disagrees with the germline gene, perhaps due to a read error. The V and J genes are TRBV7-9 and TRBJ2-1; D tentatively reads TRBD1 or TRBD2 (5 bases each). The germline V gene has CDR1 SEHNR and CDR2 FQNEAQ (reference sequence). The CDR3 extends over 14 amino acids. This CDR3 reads CASSSGTSSNEQFF. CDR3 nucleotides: TGTGCCAGCAGCTCCGGGACCTCCTCCAATGAGCAGTTCTTC.

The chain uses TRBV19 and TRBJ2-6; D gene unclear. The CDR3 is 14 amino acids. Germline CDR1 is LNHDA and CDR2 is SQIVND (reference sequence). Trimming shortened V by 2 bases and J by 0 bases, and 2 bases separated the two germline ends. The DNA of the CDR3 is TGTGCCAGTAGTATACCCTCTGGGGCCAACGTCCTGACTTTC. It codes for CASSIPSGANVLTF.

The CDR3 DNA is TGTGCCAGAAGCTTGGGCCGGGACCAGGGAGAAGAGACCCAGTACTTC. Translated, it gives CARSLGRDQGEETQYF. This chain joins TRBV5-3 and TRBJ2-5; either TRBD1 or TRBD2 may supply D (5 bases each). TRBV5-3 is annotated as an ORF whose role is uncertain. The CDR3 covers 16 residues. V was cut by 0 bases and J by 3 bases, with 15 bases left in between.

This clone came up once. CDR3 DNA sequence: TGCGCCAGCGGACAGGGGGCAACTAATGAAAAACTGTTTTTT. Translation: CASGQGATNEKLFF. The rearrangement links TRBV5-1 to TRBJ1-4; 10 bases fit TRBD1. CDR1 is SGHRS and CDR2 is YFSETQ in the germline V gene. The V gene end was trimmed by 7 bases and the J gene end by 0 bases; junction bases not matched to a gene: 0. CDR3 size: 14 residues.

The CDR3 loop reads CASSLWAGKNTF. CDR3 in DNA: TGTGCCAGCAGCTTATGGGCAGGGAAGAACACCTTC. This chain connects TRBV7-9 to TRBJ1-2; possible D gene TRBD1, 5 bases. Deletions cut 2 bases from V and 12 bases from J, with 13 bases between. The CDR3 contains 12 residues. Germline V gene lookup returns CDR1 SEHNR and CDR2 FQNEAQ (reference sequence).

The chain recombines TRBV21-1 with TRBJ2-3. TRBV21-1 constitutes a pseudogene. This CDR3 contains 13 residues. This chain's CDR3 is CASSKGASHTQYF. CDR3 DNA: TGTGCCAGCAGCAAAGGGGCTAGTCATACGCAGTATTTT.

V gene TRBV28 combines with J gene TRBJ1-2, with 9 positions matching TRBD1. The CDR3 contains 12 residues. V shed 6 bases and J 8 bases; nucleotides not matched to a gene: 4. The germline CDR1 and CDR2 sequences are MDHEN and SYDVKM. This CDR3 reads CASRTGGKGYTF. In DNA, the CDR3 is TGTGCCAGCAGGACAGGGGGAAAAGGCTACACCTTC.

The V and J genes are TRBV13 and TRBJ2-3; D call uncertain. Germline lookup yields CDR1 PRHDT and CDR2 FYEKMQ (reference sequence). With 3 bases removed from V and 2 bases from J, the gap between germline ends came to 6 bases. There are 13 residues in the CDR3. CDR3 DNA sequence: TGTGCCAGCAGCTTGGACCTCACAGATACGCAGTATTTT. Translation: CASSLDLTDTQYF.

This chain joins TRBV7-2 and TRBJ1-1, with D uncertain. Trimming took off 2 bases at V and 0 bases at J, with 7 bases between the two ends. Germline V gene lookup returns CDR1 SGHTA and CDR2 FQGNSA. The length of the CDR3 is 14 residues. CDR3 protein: CASSLPPLNTEAFF. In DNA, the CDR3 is TGTGCCAGCAGCTTACCCCCCCTGAACACTGAAGCTTTCTTT.

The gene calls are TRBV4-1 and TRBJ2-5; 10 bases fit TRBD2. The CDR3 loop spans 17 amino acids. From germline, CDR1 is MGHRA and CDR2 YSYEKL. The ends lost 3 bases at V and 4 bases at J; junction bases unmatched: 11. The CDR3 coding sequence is TGCGCCAGCAGCCAGGTACTAGCGGGAAGACTCCGAGAGACCCAGTACTTC. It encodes CASSQVLAGRLRETQYF.

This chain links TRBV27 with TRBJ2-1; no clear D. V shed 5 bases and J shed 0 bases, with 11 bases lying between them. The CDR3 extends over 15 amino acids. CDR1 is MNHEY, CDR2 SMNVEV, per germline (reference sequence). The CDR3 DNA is TGTGCCAGCAGTCTAGACGGTAGCTCCTACAATGAGCAGTTCTTC. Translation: CASSLDGSSYNEQFF.

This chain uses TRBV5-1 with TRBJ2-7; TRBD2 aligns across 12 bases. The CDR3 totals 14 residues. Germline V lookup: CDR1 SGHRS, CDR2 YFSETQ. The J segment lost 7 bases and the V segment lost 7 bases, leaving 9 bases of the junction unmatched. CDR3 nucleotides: TGCGCCAGCTATACGACTAGCGGGAGCGGTGAGCAGTACTTC. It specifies CASYTTSGSGEQYF. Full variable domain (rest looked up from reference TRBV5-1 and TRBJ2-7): KAGVTQTPRYLIKTRGQQVTLSCSPISGHRSVSWYQQTPGQGLQFLFEYFSETQRNKGNFPGRFSGRQFSNSRSEMNVSTLELGDSALYLCASYTTSGSGEQYFGPGTRLTVT.

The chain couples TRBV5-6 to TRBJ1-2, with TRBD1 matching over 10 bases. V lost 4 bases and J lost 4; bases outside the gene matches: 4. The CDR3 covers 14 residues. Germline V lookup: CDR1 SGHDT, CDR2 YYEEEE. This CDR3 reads CASSTDRGAYGYTF. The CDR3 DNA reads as TGTGCCAGCAGCACGGACAGGGGGGCCTATGGCTACACCTTC.

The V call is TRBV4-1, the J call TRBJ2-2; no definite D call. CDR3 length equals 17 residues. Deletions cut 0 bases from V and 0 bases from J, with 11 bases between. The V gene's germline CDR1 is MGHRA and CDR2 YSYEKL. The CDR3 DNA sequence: TGCGCCAGCAGCCAAGATCCGGCTCTCGCGAACACCGGGGAGCTGTTTTTT. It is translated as CASSQDPALANTGELFF.

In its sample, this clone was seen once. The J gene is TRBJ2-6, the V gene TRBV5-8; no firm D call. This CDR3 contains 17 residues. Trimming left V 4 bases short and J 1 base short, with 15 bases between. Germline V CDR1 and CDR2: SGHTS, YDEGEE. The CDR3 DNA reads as TGTGCCAGCAGCCCTCGGAACTCTTTTTCTGGGGCCAACGTCCTGACTTTC. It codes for CASSPRNSFSGANVLTF.

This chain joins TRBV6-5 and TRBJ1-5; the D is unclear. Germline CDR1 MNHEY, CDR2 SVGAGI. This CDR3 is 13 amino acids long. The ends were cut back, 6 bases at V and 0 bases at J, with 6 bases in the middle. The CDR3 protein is CASSLNSNQPQHF. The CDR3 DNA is TGTGCCAGCAGCCTCAATAGCAATCAGCCCCAGCATTTT.

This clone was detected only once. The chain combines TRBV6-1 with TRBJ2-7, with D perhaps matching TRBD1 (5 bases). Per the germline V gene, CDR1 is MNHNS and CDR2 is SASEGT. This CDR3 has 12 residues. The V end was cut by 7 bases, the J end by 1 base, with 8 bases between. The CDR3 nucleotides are TGTGCCAGCACAAGGGGTTCCTACGAGCAGTACTTC. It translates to CASTRGSYEQYF.

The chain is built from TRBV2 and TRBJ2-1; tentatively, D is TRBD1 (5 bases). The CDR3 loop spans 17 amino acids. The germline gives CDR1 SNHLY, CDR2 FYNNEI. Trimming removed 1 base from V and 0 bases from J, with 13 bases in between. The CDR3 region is CASSEERDSYSYNEQFF. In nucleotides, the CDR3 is TGTGCCAGCAGTGAAGAGCGTGACAGCTACTCCTACAATGAGCAGTTCTTC.

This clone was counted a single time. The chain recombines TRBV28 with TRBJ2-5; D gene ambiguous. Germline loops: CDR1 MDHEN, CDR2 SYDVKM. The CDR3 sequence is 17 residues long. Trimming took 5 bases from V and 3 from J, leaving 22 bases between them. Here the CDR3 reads CASSPSVAAYFKETQYF. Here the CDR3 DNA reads TGTGCCAGCAGTCCTTCGGTCGCGGCGTATTTCAAAGAGACCCAGTACTTC. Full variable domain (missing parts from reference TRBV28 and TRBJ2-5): DVKVTQSSRYLVKRTGEKVFLECVQDMDHENMFWYRQDPGLGLRLIYFSYDVKMKEKGDIPEGYSVSREKKERFSLILESASTNQTSMYLCASSPSVAAYFKETQYFGPGTRLLVL.

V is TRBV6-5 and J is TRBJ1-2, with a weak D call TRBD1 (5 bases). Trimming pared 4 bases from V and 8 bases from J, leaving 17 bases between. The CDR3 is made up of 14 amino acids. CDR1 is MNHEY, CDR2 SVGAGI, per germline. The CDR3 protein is CASSFDPGPSGYTF. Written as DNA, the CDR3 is TGTGCCAGCAGTTTCGATCCAGGGCCCTCGGGCTACACCTTC.

The CDR3 spells CSVEVARGEQYF. DNA for the CDR3: TGCAGCGTTGAAGTCGCACGGGGCGAGCAGTACTTC. The genes are TRBV29-1 and TRBJ2-7, with D maybe TRBD2 (5 bases). This CDR3 has 12 amino acids. V was cut by 1 base and J by 6 bases, with 10 bases left in between. Germline CDR1 and CDR2: SQVTM and ANQGSEA.